This entry describes one T cell receptor beta chain. This entry is derived from a study of blood T cell repertoires in COVID-19. In the study overall: PBMCs, B-cell-depleted T cells, or T cells provided the cDNA or gDNA that made up the material.

Trimming removed 1 base at V and 0 bases at J, with 10 bases between. From germline, CDR1 is LNHDA and CDR2 SQIVND (reference sequence). This CDR3 contains 16 residues. Sequenced by immunoSEQ multiplex PCR; TCRdb stores in-frame clones only, minus some. The top ten hold 9.5% to 15% of the sample, which has some 130,000 clones, roughly 81% seen once. The sequencing sample was made of peripheral blood. The TCR originated in a human donor in a cohort sampled during active COVID-19. The chain has TRBV19 and TRBJ1-5; D not certain. The CDR3 loop is CASSIGRRSSNQPQHF. The CDR3 DNA follows: TGTGCCAGTAGTATAGGACGGAGAAGTAGCAATCAGCCCCAGCATTTT.